A selection of T cell receptor beta chains follows, all from one sample in a study of CD8 T cells in ankylosing spondylitis. TCRdb re-derived calls from the 5' RACE reads in MiXCR, one entry per CDR3 protein. This table holds 150,000 to 200,000 distinct CDR3 sequences, 11% found once. Sequences were obtained from blood, either unsorted or a sorted T cell fraction (not recorded which). These receptors originate from a male donor with ankylosing spondylitis or in good health (not recorded which). The CDR3 runs from the conserved cysteine through the conserved F or W. D genes are given only for firm matches. A row's size may be missing; if present it is once, few, many or a size class.

d_call j_call clone_size v_call cdr3_nt cdr3_aa
. TRBJ2-7 many TRBV20-1 TGCAGTGCTATAGGCGGCGGCCAATCCTACGAGCAGTACTTC CSAIGGGQSYEQYF
TRBD1 TRBJ1-1 many TRBV6-4 TGTGCCAGCCCTGCCCCCAGGGACTCAGGGGGCACTGAAGCTTTCTTT CASPAPRDSGGTEAFF
. TRBJ1-1 . TRBV11-2 TGTGCCAGCCGTAGAGACAGAAACACTGAAGCTTTCTTT CASRRDRNTEAFF
TRBD2 TRBJ2-3 many TRBV29-1 TGCAGCGTTGTGACTAGCGGGGGAGCAGATACGCAGTATTTT CSVVTSGGADTQYF
TRBD1 TRBJ2-3 many TRBV28 TGTGCCAGCAGCACCATCATCCGAGACAGGGGGGCAGATACGCAGTATTTT CASSTIIRDRGADTQYF
. TRBJ2-7 few TRBV9 TGTGCCAGCAGCGTAGACGGCAGTATCTACGAGCAGTACTTC CASSVDGSIYEQYF
TRBD2 TRBJ2-5 . TRBV28 TGTGCCAGCAGTCTTAGCGGGGGGGGACAAGAGACCCAGTACTTC CASSLSGGGQETQYF
TRBD1 TRBJ1-4 many TRBV20-1 TGCAGTGCCCTCCTTTCGGGACAGGGGTTTAATGAAAAACTGTTTTTT CSALLSGQGFNEKLFF
. TRBJ2-3 many TRBV12-3/TRBV12-4 TGTGCCAGCGGGGGACTGGGTACGCAGTATTTT CASGGLGTQYF
. TRBJ2-7 few TRBV29-1 TGCAGCGTTGAAGGAGGGGGTCAGTACTTC CSVEGGGQYF
. TRBJ2-3 many TRBV12-3/TRBV12-4 TGTGCCAGCAGTTTAGCTGGGGCAGATACGCAGTATTTT CASSLAGADTQYF
. TRBJ1-2 many TRBV27 TGTGCCAGCAGTACAGGGAACTATGGCTACACCTTC CASSTGNYGYTF
. TRBJ1-5 . TRBV19 TGTGCCAGTAGTATAGCGGACGGAGGGAACCAGCCCCAGCATTTT CASSIADGGNQPQHF
. TRBJ1-1 many TRBV6-5 TGTGCCAGCAGTTACTTGGTACTGAAGAACACTGAAGCTTTCTTT CASSYLVLKNTEAFF
TRBD1 TRBJ1-2 . TRBV2 TGTGCCAGCAGGATAACCGGGACAGGGGGCGGTGATGGCTACACCTTC CASRITGTGGGDGYTF
TRBD1 TRBJ1-5 many TRBV29-1 TGCAGCGTCGGGACAGGGGGCGGACAGCCCCAGCATTTT CSVGTGGGQPQHF
TRBD2 TRBJ2-1 . TRBV6-1 TGTGCCAGCAGAACGACTAGCGGGGGGAACAATGAGCAGTTCTTC CASRTTSGGNNEQFF
. TRBJ1-1 few TRBV7-2 TGTGCCAGCAGCTTAGCTGTCGGGGCGGAACAATTT CASSLAVGAEQF
. TRBJ1-2 . TRBV19 TGTGCCAGTACTCTGTCCAGGGGACCCTATGGCTACACCTTC CASTLSRGPYGYTF
TRBD1 TRBJ2-3 many TRBV24-1 TGTGCCACCAGTGATTTGCAGGGGACAGGGACCACAGATACGCAGTATTTT CATSDLQGTGTTDTQYF
. TRBJ2-1 . TRBV14 TGTGCCAGCAGCCAATTACTCAGGGGCAGCTCCTACAATGAGCAGTTCTTC CASSQLLRGSSYNEQFF
TRBD1 TRBJ1-2 . TRBV6-1 TGTGCCAGCATATCCGGACAGGGGGCGGCTGGCTACACCTTC CASISGQGAAGYTF
. TRBJ2-2 many TRBV21-1 TGTGCCAGCAGCAAAGGGGAGCTGCCGTACGCGAACACCGGGGAGCTGTTTTTT CASSKGELPYANTGELFF
TRBD2 TRBJ2-1 many TRBV20-1 TGCAGTGCTAGACCCCCTCAACTAGCGGGGGGGCATAATGAGCAGTTCTTC CSARPPQLAGGHNEQFF
. TRBJ1-6 many TRBV20-1 TGCAGTGCTAGAGGAGGATCAGAGAGCTCCTATAATTCACCCCTCCACTTT CSARGGSESSYNSPLHF
TRBD2 TRBJ2-2 few TRBV11-2 TGTGCCAGCAGCTCTCTGCGGGGGGCCCCCGGGGAGCTGTTTTTT CASSSLRGAPGELFF